The 27 T cell receptor beta chains reported below all come from one sample, sequenced in a study of tumour-infiltrating T cells in Burkitt lymphoma. Produced via immunoSEQ multiplex PCR; TCRdb's table is partial and in-frame only. The repertoire has about 7,000 clones, more than 70% of them found once; the top ten carry 11%. The sequenced sample was tumor tissue. The source of these receptors is a human donor with Burkitt lymphoma.

The V and J genes are TRBV28 and TRBJ2-7; TRBD2 matches at 11 bases. Germline V gives CDR1 MDHEN, CDR2 SYDVKM. The trim removed 5 bases at V and 7 bases at J, leaving 7 bases unmatched. CDR3 length: 14 residues. CDR3 residues: CASSRLAGTLEQYF. Here the CDR3 DNA reads TGTGCCAGCAGTAGACTAGCGGGAACTTTGGAGCAGTACTTC.

The rearrangement links TRBV29-1 to TRBJ1-6, with D perhaps TRBD1 (5 bases). The V gene's germline CDR1 is SQVTM and CDR2 ANQGSEA. The CDR3 contains 13 residues. The ends were cut back, 6 bases at V and 6 bases at J, with 12 bases in the middle. CDR3 nucleotides: TGCAGCGTGAGGACCGGGGGTAATTCACCCCTCCACTTT. Amino acids: CSVRTGGNSPLHF.

J is TRBJ2-7 and V is TRBV29-1; D may be TRBD2 (6 bases). Germline V gene sequence: CDR1 SQVTM, CDR2 ANQGSEA. Trimming cost V 6 bases and J 6 bases, with 18 bases left between them. The CDR3 totals 13 residues. The CDR3 region is CSVGPRELGEQYF. CDR3 DNA sequence: TGCAGCGTGGGGCCCCGGGAGCTCGGCGAGCAGTACTTC.

The chain links TRBV19 to TRBJ2-7, with D possibly matching TRBD1 (5 bases). This CDR3 comprises 14 residues. Germline lookup yields CDR1 LNHDA and CDR2 SQIVND (reference sequence). V was pared by 6 bases and J by 2 bases, with 14 bases between. The CDR3 spells CASSLPGQTYEQYF. CDR3 coding DNA: TGTGCCAGTAGCCTTCCAGGGCAGACCTACGAGCAGTACTTC.

The chain is built from TRBV27 and TRBJ1-5; D may be TRBD1 (6 bases). The V gene's germline CDR1 is MNHEY and CDR2 SMNVEV (reference sequence). This CDR3 is 13 amino acids long. V was trimmed by 8 bases and J by 9 bases, leaving 17 bases between them. Here the CDR3 DNA reads TGTGCCAGCCGTGGGGGGGCCTTCGGGCCCCAGCATTTT. Translated: CASRGGAFGPQHF.

The chain carries TRBV4-1 and TRBJ2-2; a possible D gene is TRBD1 (5 bases). With 4 bases removed from V and 7 bases from J, the gap between germline ends came to 16 bases. The CDR3 runs to 15 residues. CDR1 is MGHRA and CDR2 is YSYEKL in the germline V gene. Written as DNA, the CDR3 is TGCGCCAGCAGCCGCCCAGGGCAGGGCGGCGGGGAGCTGTTTTTT. It is translated as CASSRPGQGGGELFF.

V and J are TRBV2 and TRBJ2-3; D remains unclear. The CDR3 runs 17 residues. Germline CDR1 reads SNHLY; CDR2 reads FYNNEI. V dropped 6 bases and J dropped 5 bases, with 24 bases sitting between them. Here the CDR3 reads CASSPDQNPNPVDTQYF. DNA for the CDR3: TGTGCCAGCAGCCCCGATCAGAACCCCAATCCAGTAGATACGCAGTATTTT.

The genes are TRBV28 and TRBJ2-5; D is undetermined. From germline, CDR1 is MDHEN and CDR2 SYDVKM. The CDR3 consists of 11 residues. V was clipped by 2 bases and J by 2 bases, with 0 bases between them. CDR3 region: CASSLQETQYF. The DNA for the CDR3 is TGTGCCAGCAGTTTACAAGAGACCCAGTACTTC. Combining the CDR3 with reference TRBV28 and TRBJ2-5 gives the whole variable domain DVKVTQSSRYLVKRTGEKVFLECVQDMDHENMFWYRQDPGLGLRLIYFSYDVKMKEKGDIPEGYSVSREKKERFSLILESASTNQTSMYLCASSLQETQYFGPGTRLLVL.

The V gene is TRBV27, the J gene TRBJ2-7, with 7 nucleotides matching TRBD1. CDR1 MNHEY and CDR2 SMNVEV come from the germline V gene (reference sequence). CDR3 size: 15 residues. With 6 bases clipped from V and 0 bases from J, the junction kept 8 bases outside the gene matches. In nucleotides, the CDR3 is TGTGCCAGCAGGAGAAGGGACAGCAGCTCCTACGAGCAGTACTTC. Its translation: CASRRRDSSSYEQYF.

The V and J genes are TRBV2 and TRBJ1-2; TRBD1 matches at 10 bases. V lost 6 bases and J lost 7; bases outside the gene matches: 8. Germline loops: CDR1 SNHLY, CDR2 FYNNEI. This CDR3 is 14 amino acids long. DNA for the CDR3: TGTGCCAGCAGGATGACAGGGGGCGAGTCTGGCTACACCTTC. Translating it yields CASRMTGGESGYTF.

The chain employs TRBV5-8 and TRBJ2-7, with D unresolved. From germline, CDR1 is SGHTS and CDR2 YDEGEE. The V gene lost 3 bases and the J gene lost 1 base, with 17 bases spanning the gap. The CDR3 has 16 amino acids. CDR3 DNA: TGTGCCAGCAGCTACGGAAGGGCCCTTTGGTCCTACGAGCAGTACTTC. Translating gives CASSYGRALWSYEQYF.

This clone was recorded a few times. The J gene is TRBJ2-7, the V gene TRBV5-1, with D unclear. Trimming removed 3 bases from V and 2 bases from J, with 6 bases in between. Germline lookup yields CDR1 SGHRS and CDR2 YFSETQ. The CDR3 is 12 residues long. The DNA of the CDR3 is TGCGCCAGCAGCTCCACCACCTACGAGCAGTACTTC. It translates to CASSSTTYEQYF.

V usage is TRBV5-1 and J usage is TRBJ2-1; TRBD2 aligns across 13 bases. V dropped 4 bases and J dropped 5; count of bases not matched to a gene: 12. The length of the CDR3 is 18 residues. CDR1 is SGHRS and CDR2 is YFSETQ in the germline V gene. CDR3 sequence: CASSPRTSGSSVHNEQFF. CDR3 in DNA: TGCGCCAGCAGCCCAAGGACTAGCGGGAGCTCCGTCCACAATGAGCAGTTCTTC.

The rearrangement uses TRBV9 and TRBJ2-3; maybe TRBD1 (6 bases). The germline CDR1 and CDR2 sequences are SGDLS and YYNGEE. Trimming removed 0 bases from V and 1 base from J, with 6 bases in between. The CDR3 sequence is 14 residues long. CDR3 nucleotides: TGTGCCAGCAGCGTAGACAGGGGCACAGATACGCAGTATTTT. Encoded protein: CASSVDRGTDTQYF. The complete variable domain, with remaining parts taken from reference TRBV9 and TRBJ2-3, reads DSGVTQTPKHLITATGQRVTLRCSPRSGDLSVYWYQQSLDQGLQFLIQYYNGEERAKGNILERFSAQQFPDLHSELNLSSLELGDSALYFCASSVDRGTDTQYFGPGTRLTVL.

This clone occurred once. The gene calls are TRBV5-4 and TRBJ2-3; tentative D call: TRBD2 (5 bases). CDR1 SGHNT and CDR2 YYREEE come from the germline V gene (reference sequence). Trimming removed 2 bases from V and 3 bases from J, with 7 bases in between. This CDR3 is built from 13 residues. The CDR3 DNA follows: TGTGCCAGCAGCTTTCGGGAAACAGATACGCAGTATTTT. Protein product: CASSFRETDTQYF.

V and J are TRBV19 and TRBJ1-2; tentatively, D is TRBD1 (6 bases). V gave up 6 bases and J gave up 0 bases, with 11 bases separating them. Germline V gene sequence: CDR1 LNHDA, CDR2 SQIVND (reference sequence). The CDR3 is 14 amino acids. In DNA, the CDR3 is TGTGCCAGTAGGCGGGACACAACTAACTATGGCTACACCTTC. It encodes CASRRDTTNYGYTF.

This chain connects TRBV4-2 to TRBJ1-2; possibly TRBD1 for D (5 bases). The V gene lost 0 bases and the J gene lost 8 bases, with 16 bases spanning the gap. Germline CDR1 reads LGHNA; CDR2 reads YNFKEQ. The CDR3 contains 15 residues. CDR3 residues: CASSQDRQGVWGYTF. As DNA, the CDR3 is TGTGCCAGCAGCCAAGATCGTCAGGGCGTGTGGGGCTACACCTTC.

This sequence joins TRBV19 and TRBJ1-2; 7 bases line up with TRBD1. J lost 2 bases, V lost 5 bases, and 11 bases had no gene match. The CDR3 totals 16 residues. Germline V gene lookup returns CDR1 LNHDA and CDR2 SQIVND (reference sequence). This CDR3 is CASSSDVGQKNYGYTF. CDR3 coding DNA: TGTGCCAGTAGTTCGGATGTGGGACAGAAGAACTATGGCTACACCTTC. The variable domain in full, with the rest retrieved from reference TRBV19 and TRBJ1-2, is DGGITQSPKYLFRKEGQNVTLSCEQNLNHDAMYWYRQDPGQGLRLIYYSQIVNDFQKGDIAEGYSVSREKKESFPLTVTSAQKNPTAFYLCASSSDVGQKNYGYTFGSGTRLTVV.

This sequence joins TRBV28 and TRBJ2-5; perhaps TRBD2 as D (5 bases). The CDR3 is 15 amino acids. Germline V gives CDR1 MDHEN, CDR2 SYDVKM. CDR3 protein: CGKFRTGERQETQYF. The CDR3 DNA sequence: TGTGGAAAGTTCCGGACTGGAGAGAGGCAAGAGACCCAGTACTTC.

The gene calls are TRBV7-2 and TRBJ1-1; D uncertain. There are 13 residues in the CDR3. Between the trimmed V and J ends, which lost 6 bases and 2 bases, there was a span of 10 bases. Germline values: CDR1 SGHTA, CDR2 FQGNSA. CDR3 amino acids: CASSLRANTEAFF. In DNA form, the CDR3 reads TGTGCCAGCAGTCTACGGGCAAACACTGAAGCTTTCTTT. Looking up the rest from reference TRBV7-2 and TRBJ1-1 gives the full variable domain: GAGVSQSPSNKVTEKGKDVELRCDPISGHTALYWYRQSLGQGLEFLIYFQGNSAPDKSGLPSDRFSAERTGGSVSTLTIQRTQQEDSAVYLCASSLRANTEAFFGQGTRLTVV.

Only a few counts were recorded for this clone. The chain carries TRBV11-1 and TRBJ2-2; no clear D. The CDR3 has 11 residues. The V end was cut by 0 bases, the J end by 7 bases, with 0 bases between. From germline, CDR1 is SGHAT and CDR2 FQDESV (reference sequence). CDR3 sequence: CASSLAGELFF. CDR3 bases: TGTGCCAGCAGCTTAGCCGGGGAGCTGTTTTTT.

This sequence joins TRBV10-3 and TRBJ2-2, with 10 nucleotides matching TRBD1. Unmatched junction bases numbered 5, after V lost 6 bases and J lost 7 bases. The CDR3 sequence is 14 residues long. Looked up from germline, CDR1 is ENHRY and CDR2 is SYGVKD. The CDR3 sequence: CAIRGTGEIGELFF. DNA of the CDR3: TGTGCCATCAGGGGGACAGGGGAGATCGGGGAGCTGTTTTTT.

The sample holds one count of this clone. The chain joins TRBV7-2 to TRBJ1-1, with 9 bases that match TRBD1. The CDR3 consists of 14 residues. Germline-derived CDR1 and CDR2 are SGHTA and FQGNSA. V shed 5 bases, J shed 4 bases, and the junction held 5 bases outside the gene matches. CDR3 protein: CASSGQGPGTEAFF. Written as DNA, the CDR3 is TGTGCCAGCAGCGGACAGGGGCCCGGCACTGAAGCTTTCTTT.

The V call is TRBV9, the J call TRBJ2-7, with D unresolved. V was clipped by 0 bases and J by 0 bases, with 10 bases between them. CDR1 is SGDLS, CDR2 YYNGEE, per germline. The CDR3 runs 15 residues. CDR3 region: CASSVDGGNSYEQYF. In DNA, the CDR3 is TGTGCCAGCAGCGTAGATGGCGGAAACTCCTACGAGCAGTACTTC. The complete variable domain, with remaining parts taken from reference TRBV9 and TRBJ2-7, reads DSGVTQTPKHLITATGQRVTLRCSPRSGDLSVYWYQQSLDQGLQFLIQYYNGEERAKGNILERFSAQQFPDLHSELNLSSLELGDSALYFCASSVDGGNSYEQYFGPGTRLTVT.

This chain joins TRBV29-1 and TRBJ2-2; 10 bases are a match to TRBD1. Germline assignment: CDR1 SQVTM and CDR2 ANQGSEA. The CDR3 has 15 amino acids. J gave up 4 bases and V 5 bases, and 7 bases lay outside the gene matches. The CDR3 region has the DNA TGCAGCGTTTTCGACAGGGGGCGCAGCACCGGGGAGCTGTTTTTT. Translating it yields CSVFDRGRSTGELFF.

This clone was counted between two and nine times. This chain links TRBV6-6 with TRBJ2-7; tentative D call: TRBD1 (6 bases). Trimming took 5 bases from V and 3 from J, leaving 11 bases between them. The CDR3 loop spans 13 amino acids. Looked up from germline, CDR1 is MNHNY and CDR2 is SVGAGI (reference sequence). The CDR3 sequence is CASSLETGYEQYF. DNA for the CDR3: TGTGCCAGCAGTCTAGAGACAGGCTACGAGCAGTACTTC.

This clone was detected only a few times. The gene calls are TRBV27 and TRBJ2-1, with D maybe TRBD2 (6 bases). This CDR3 comprises 14 residues. Trimming stripped 6 bases from V and 2 bases from J, with 11 bases between. Germline CDR1 reads MNHEY; CDR2 reads SMNVEV (reference sequence). The CDR3 sequence: CASSQGGPYNEQFF. CDR3 coding DNA: TGTGCCAGCAGCCAGGGAGGTCCCTACAATGAGCAGTTCTTC.